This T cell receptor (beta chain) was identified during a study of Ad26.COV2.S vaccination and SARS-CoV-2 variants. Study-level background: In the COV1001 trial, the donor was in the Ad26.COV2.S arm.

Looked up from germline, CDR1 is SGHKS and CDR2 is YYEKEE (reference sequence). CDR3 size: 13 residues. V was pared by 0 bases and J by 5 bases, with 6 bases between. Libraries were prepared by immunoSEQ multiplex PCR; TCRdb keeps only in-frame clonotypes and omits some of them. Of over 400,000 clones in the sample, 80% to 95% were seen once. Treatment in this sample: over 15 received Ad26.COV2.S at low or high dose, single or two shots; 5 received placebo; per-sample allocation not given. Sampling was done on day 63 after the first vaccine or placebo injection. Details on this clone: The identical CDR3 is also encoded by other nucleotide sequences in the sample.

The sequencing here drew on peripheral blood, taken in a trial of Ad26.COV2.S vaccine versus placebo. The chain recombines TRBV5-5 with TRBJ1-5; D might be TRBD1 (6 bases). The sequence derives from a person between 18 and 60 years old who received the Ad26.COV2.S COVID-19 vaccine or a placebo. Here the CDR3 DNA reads TGTGCCAGCAGCTTGGACAGGGATCAGCCCCAGCATTTT. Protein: CASSLDRDQPQHF.